This T cell receptor beta chain comes out of a study of blood T cell repertoires in COVID-19. Study-wide background: Some COVID-19 samples were acute and others convalescent; all came from the United States, Italy and Spain.

Method: immunoSEQ multiplex PCR; TCRdb's copy keeps in-frame clones and lacks some. Of approximately 45,000 clones listed, just under 90% are singletons. Patients in Seattle were enrolled during active infection, then followed longitudinally. Germline CDR1 and CDR2: MNHNY and SVGAGI (reference sequence). V gave up 9 bases and J gave up 4 bases; unmatched junction bases: 6. The CDR3 is made up of 14 amino acids. The sample was peripheral blood. The TCR originated in a man aged 35-49 years with COVID-19, enrolled during active disease. This chain joins TRBV6-6 and TRBJ1-3, with 10 positions matching TRBD1. This CDR3 is CASEDRGRGNTIYF. In DNA, the CDR3 is TGTGCCAGTGAGGACAGGGGGAGGGGAAACACCATATATTTT.